A single sample is the source of the 23 T cell receptor beta chains below, sequenced in a study of blood T cell repertoires in COVID-19. TCRdb keeps only in-frame clones here, not all; method: immunoSEQ multiplex PCR. The sample shows over 350,000 clones, around nine tenths of them seen only once. The sample consisted of PBMCs or T cells enriched from blood (not recorded which). The receptors were gathered from a woman aged 25 to 39 with acute COVID-19.

The chain links TRBV20-1 to TRBJ1-1; D is unclear. Germline values: CDR1 DFQATT, CDR2 SNEGSKA (reference sequence). V shed 7 bases and J shed 10 bases, with 16 bases lying between them. The CDR3 spans 11 residues. The CDR3 DNA is TGCAGTGTCTTGGAGACGACCCGAGCTTTCTTT. The encoded protein is CSVLETTRAFF.

J is TRBJ1-5 and V is TRBV19; no definite D call. CDR3 length equals 14 residues. The V end was cut by 3 bases, the J end by 7 bases, with 13 bases between. In germline, CDR1 is LNHDA, CDR2 SQIVND (reference sequence). CDR3 coding DNA: TGTGCCAGTAGTATGTTGAGGTTCAGACAGCCCCAGCATTTT. Translated, it gives CASSMLRFRQPQHF.

The V gene is TRBV7-8, the J gene TRBJ1-1, with a tentative D call TRBD1 (6 bases). The CDR3 consists of 15 residues. V was trimmed by 5 bases and J by 5 bases, leaving 18 bases between them. Germline CDR1 SGHVS, CDR2 FQNEAQ. The CDR3 protein is CASSQPYRAGTEAFF. DNA of the CDR3: TGTGCCAGCAGCCAACCCTACAGGGCGGGTACTGAAGCTTTCTTT.

The gene calls are TRBV18 and TRBJ2-1; 9 positions agree with TRBD1. CDR3 size: 16 residues. CDR1 is KGHSH, CDR2 LQKENI, per germline. V was pared by 2 bases and J by 6 bases, with 8 bases of the junction left unmatched. The CDR3 here is CASSPGTGGWANEQFF. CDR3 sequence (DNA): TGTGCCAGCTCACCAGGTACAGGGGGCTGGGCCAATGAGCAGTTCTTC.

The CDR3 DNA is TGTGCCAGTAGTATCCCTCGGACAGGAAAACCCTACGAGCAGTACTTC. Protein: CASSIPRTGKPYEQYF. The V call is TRBV19, the J call TRBJ2-7; 7 bases are shared with TRBD1. The CDR3 totals 16 residues. Losses at the gene ends were 3 bases for V and 2 bases for J; bases not matched to a gene: 10. Per the germline V gene, CDR1 is LNHDA and CDR2 is SQIVND (reference sequence).

This sequence joins TRBV9 and TRBJ2-3; D might be TRBD1 (5 bases). CDR3 length equals 14 residues. Germline values: CDR1 SGDLS, CDR2 YYNGEE. V was trimmed by 0 bases and J by 3 bases, leaving 8 bases between them. In DNA, the CDR3 is TGTGCCAGCAGCGTAGTAGGGGATACAGATACGCAGTATTTT. It codes for CASSVVGDTDTQYF.

DNA of the CDR3: TGTGCCAGCAGCCCATCGGACAGGGCCGGGGAGCTGTTTTTT. Amino acids: CASSPSDRAGELFF. The chain links TRBV7-9 to TRBJ2-2; TRBD1 agrees at 8 bases. V lost 5 bases and J lost 6; bases outside the gene matches: 5. The germline V gene has CDR1 SEHNR and CDR2 FQNEAQ (reference sequence). This CDR3 spans 14 amino acids.

V usage is TRBV3-1 (or the pseudogene TRBV3-2) and J usage is TRBJ2-1; TRBD2 matches 7 bases. V gave up 0 bases and J gave up 10 bases; unmatched junction bases: 9. The germline V gene encodes CDR1 LGHDT and CDR2 YNNKEL (reference sequence). The CDR3 totals 15 residues. The CDR3 DNA is TGTGCCAGCAGCCAAGACTGGACTAGTCAAATGGAGCAGTTCTTC. It is translated as CASSQDWTSQMEQFF.

The chain is built from TRBV27 and TRBJ1-1; no clear D gene. CDR1 and CDR2 from the germline V gene are MNHEY and SMNVEV (reference sequence). V was shortened by 6 bases and J by 5 bases, with 16 bases between the two germline ends. This CDR3 has 14 residues. The CDR3 here is CASRPDAGRTEAFF. CDR3 DNA sequence: TGTGCCAGCAGACCCGATGCGGGAAGGACTGAAGCTTTCTTT.

The gene calls are TRBV10-2 and TRBJ2-2; TRBD1 aligns across 10 bases. With 0 bases clipped from V and 7 bases from J, the junction kept 8 bases outside the gene matches. Per germline, CDR1 WSHSY and CDR2 SAAADI. The CDR3 consists of 17 residues. For the CDR3, the DNA is TGCGCCAGCAGTGAGTCGACTCCGACAGGGGGCTACGGGGAGCTGTTTTTT. The encoded protein is CASSESTPTGGYGELFF.

V and J are TRBV5-1 and TRBJ2-7; D is perhaps TRBD1 (5 bases). Per germline, CDR1 SGHRS and CDR2 YFSETQ. The CDR3 loop spans 15 amino acids. Trimming stripped 4 bases from V and 3 bases from J, with 17 bases between. The DNA of the CDR3 is TGCGCCAGCAGCGGAACAGGTTCCGTGGTCTACGAGCAGTACTTC. Amino acids: CASSGTGSVVYEQYF.

The chain joins TRBV7-8 to TRBJ2-1; 9 nucleotides align to TRBD1. The CDR3 totals 14 residues. Germline V CDR1 and CDR2: SGHVS, FQNEAQ. V was pared by 3 bases and J by 10 bases, with 7 bases of the junction left unmatched. The CDR3 sequence is CASSLAGTGIEQFF. The CDR3 coding sequence is TGTGCCAGCAGCTTGGCGGGGACAGGGATCGAGCAGTTCTTC.

This chain connects TRBV5-1 to TRBJ1-1; 7 positions match TRBD1. Trimming cost V 0 bases and J 0 bases; bases outside gene matches: 5. CDR1 and CDR2 (germline): SGHRS, YFSETQ. There are 16 residues in the CDR3. CDR3 residues: CASSLAGQRMNTEAFF. In DNA, the CDR3 is TGCGCCAGCAGCTTGGCGGGACAGAGAATGAACACTGAAGCTTTCTTT.

The table lists this clone with a few counts. Compared with germline, one end of the junction differs, possibly owing to a read error. V gene TRBV30 combines with J gene TRBJ1-2; D remains unclear. This CDR3 region has 11 residues. Germline lookup yields CDR1 GTSNPN and CDR2 SVGIG (reference sequence). The CDR3 DNA is TGCGCCTGTGGTACTCGATATGGCTACACCTTC. Translation gives CACGTRYGYTF.

V usage is TRBV4-3 and J usage is TRBJ1-4; D gene uncertain. Per germline, CDR1 LGHNA and CDR2 YSLEER. Deletions cut 0 bases from V and 5 bases from J, with 13 bases between. The CDR3 spans 16 residues. DNA of the CDR3: TGCGCCAGCAGCCAAGATAATGGGCTTCTCAATGAAAAACTGTTTTTT. Encoded protein: CASSQDNGLLNEKLFF.

The V call is TRBV15, the J call TRBJ2-3; 11 positions agree with TRBD2. Germline values: CDR1 LNHNV, CDR2 YYDKDF (reference sequence). Trimming at V came to 1 base and at J to 2 bases, leaving 8 bases not matched to a gene. This CDR3 has 18 amino acids. The CDR3 DNA reads as TGTGCCACCAGCAGAGGTACAAGACTAGCGGGGACCACAGATACGCAGTATTTT. This codes for CATSRGTRLAGTTDTQYF.

This rearrangement joins TRBV18 to TRBJ1-2; 8 nucleotides line up with TRBD1. Germline CDR1 is KGHSH and CDR2 is LQKENI. This CDR3 comprises 15 residues. The trim removed 2 bases at V and 6 bases at J, leaving 8 bases unmatched. The CDR3 here is CASSPGTGRLNGYTF. In DNA form, the CDR3 reads TGTGCCAGCTCACCAGGGACAGGCCGGCTGAATGGCTACACCTTC. Complete variable domain (other parts from reference TRBV18 and TRBJ1-2): NAGVMQNPRHLVRRRGQEARLRCSPMKGHSHVYWYRQLPEEGLKFMVYLQKENIIDESGMPKERFSAEFPKEGPSILRIQQVVRGDSAAYFCASSPGTGRLNGYTFGSGTRLTVV.

CDR3 residues: CASSLGVGDSPYEQYF. The CDR3 bases are TGCGCCAGCAGCTTGGGGGTGGGGGACAGCCCCTACGAGCAGTACTTC. The genes are TRBV5-1 and TRBJ2-7; TRBD1 matches at 7 bases. This CDR3 has 16 amino acids. Per the germline V gene, CDR1 is SGHRS and CDR2 is YFSETQ. V was pared by 0 bases and J by 2 bases, with 8 bases of the junction left unmatched.

The rearrangement links TRBV6-1 to TRBJ2-3; 7 nucleotides agree with TRBD2. The CDR3 is made up of 13 amino acids. Per germline, CDR1 MNHNS and CDR2 SASEGT. The V and J ends lost 3 bases and 8 bases, in that order; junction bases with no gene match: 5. CDR3 in amino acids: CASSEVGGGTQYF. For the CDR3, the DNA is TGTGCCAGCAGTGAGGTGGGCGGGGGTACGCAGTATTTT.

CDR3 sequence reads: CASSNNLQGSGYGYTF. DNA for the CDR3: TGTGCCAGCAGCAACAACCTCCAGGGGAGCGGCTATGGCTACACCTTC. The rearrangement joins TRBV3-1 (or the pseudogene TRBV3-2) to TRBJ1-2; a weak D match, TRBD1 (6 bases). Germline values: CDR1 LGHDT, CDR2 YNNKEL (reference sequence). This CDR3 is built from 16 residues. The V end lost 5 bases, the J end lost 4 bases, and 20 bases lay between the germline ends.

The rearrangement links TRBV6-5 to TRBJ1-5; tentative D call: TRBD1 (6 bases). In germline, CDR1 is MNHEY, CDR2 SVGAGI. The CDR3 totals 14 residues. Trimming took off 7 bases at V and 2 bases at J, with 12 bases between the two ends. CDR3 bases: TGTGCCAGCAAATGGGACATCGGCAATCAGCCCCAGCATTTT. Translated, it gives CASKWDIGNQPQHF.

The chain couples TRBV21-1 to TRBJ2-7; the table's D gene call, TRBD1, was not cross checked with the DNA. TRBV21-1 is deemed a pseudogene. This CDR3 is built from 14 residues. CDR3 nucleotides: TGTGCCAGCAGCGCCCGGGACAGGGGCTACGAGCAGTACTTC. Its protein product is CASSARDRGYEQYF.

This clone was observed a few times. V is TRBV7-9 and J is TRBJ2-2; 7 nucleotides agree with TRBD2. Trimming took 4 bases from V and 1 from J; bases not matched to a gene: 3. The CDR3 spans 15 residues. CDR1 is SEHNR and CDR2 is FQNEAQ in the germline V gene (reference sequence). CDR3: CASSSSGGNTGELFF. CDR3 DNA sequence: TGTGCCAGCAGCTCATCGGGAGGGAACACCGGGGAGCTGTTTTTT.